This T cell receptor (beta chain) was sequenced in a study of T cells in Graves' hyperthyroidism and ophthalmopathy. Many counts were recorded for this clonotype. The antigen is not known. The CDR3 spans 16 residues. The V gene end was trimmed by 5 bases and the J gene end by 3 bases; junction bases not matched to a gene: 11. Germline V gene lookup returns CDR1 SNHLY and CDR2 FYNNEI. General observations from the study: Before onset, by a median of approximately 6.2 months, the model predicted ophthalmopathy.

RNA transcripts yielded amplified TCR beta CDR3 regions. When the TCR CDR3 underwent first-round RT-PCR, the HTBI primer set was used. A single record per CDR3 protein comes from TCRdb applying MiXCR to the multiplex PCR reads. Of 550,000 to 800,000 distinct CDR3 sequences in the sample, approximately 16% were seen once. This chain joins TRBV2 and TRBJ2-7; TRBD2 matches 9 bases. The sample consisted of blood. The source of this sequence is a man aged 18 to 30 with Graves' hyperthyroidism. CDR3 sequence (DNA): TGTGCCAGCAGTTCTTCTATGATAGCGGGGGACTACGAGCAGTACTTC. It specifies CASSSSMIAGDYEQYF.